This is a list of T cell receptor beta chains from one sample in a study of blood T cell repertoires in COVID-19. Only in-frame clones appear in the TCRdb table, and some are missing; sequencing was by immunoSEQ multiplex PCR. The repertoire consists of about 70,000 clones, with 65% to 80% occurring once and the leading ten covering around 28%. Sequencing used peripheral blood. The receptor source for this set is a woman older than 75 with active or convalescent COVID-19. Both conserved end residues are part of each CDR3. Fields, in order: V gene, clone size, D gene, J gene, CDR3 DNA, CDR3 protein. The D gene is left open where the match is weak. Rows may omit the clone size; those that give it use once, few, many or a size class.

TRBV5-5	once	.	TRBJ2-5	TGTGCCAGCAGCTCCCGGGACTTAACTCAAGAGACCCAGTACTTC	CASSSRDLTQETQYF
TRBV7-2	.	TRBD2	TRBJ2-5	TGTGCCAGCAGCTTAGCACTAGCGCCGGCGGGGGTGGAGACCCAGTACTTC	CASSLALAPAGVETQYF
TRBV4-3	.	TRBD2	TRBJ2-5	TGCGCCAGCAGCCCTTCCCAGGGCGGGGGAGAGACCCAGTACTTC	CASSPSQGGGETQYF
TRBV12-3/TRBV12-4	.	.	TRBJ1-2	TGTGCCAGCAGTTCGCGCAGGAGGGGCTACACCTTC	CASSSRRRGYTF
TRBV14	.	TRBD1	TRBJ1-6	TGTGCCAGCAGCCAAACCGGGACAGGCATTAATTCACCCCTCCACTTT	CASSQTGTGINSPLHF
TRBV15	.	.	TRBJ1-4	TGTGCCACCAGCAGAGATGCTAATACAGAGAAACTGTTTTTT	CATSRDANTEKLFF
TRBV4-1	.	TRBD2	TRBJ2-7	TGCGCCAGCAGCCAACCGGGACTAGCGGGCGAGCAGTACTTC	CASSQPGLAGEQYF
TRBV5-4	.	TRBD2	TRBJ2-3	TGTGCCAGCAGAGCGGGGGCCTACACAGATACGCAGTATTTT	CASRAGAYTDTQYF
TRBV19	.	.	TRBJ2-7	TGTGCCAGTAGTATAGCCGGACAGTCCTACGAGCAGTACTTC	CASSIAGQSYEQYF
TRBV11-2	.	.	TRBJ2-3	TGTGCCAGCGTTGAGAGGGCGGGGAGCACAGATACGCAGTATTTT	CASVERAGSTDTQYF
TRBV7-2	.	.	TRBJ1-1	TGTGCCAGCAGCTTCCAGGGGCTGAAAGCTTTCTTT	CASSFQGLKAFF
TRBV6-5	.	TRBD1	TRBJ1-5	TGTGCCAGCAGTCCCCACAGGGGGCCCCAGCCCCAGCATTTT	CASSPHRGPQPQHF
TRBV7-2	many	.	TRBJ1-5	TGTGCCAGCAGCCCCTCACGGGGTGGGGAGCCCCAGCATTTT	CASSPSRGGEPQHF
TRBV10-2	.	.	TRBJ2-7	TGCGCCACCAGTCCTAGCTCCTACGAGCAGTACTTC	CATSPSSYEQYF
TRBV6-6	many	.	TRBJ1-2	TGTGCCAGCAGTTCCCCCGGGAATAACTATGGCTACACCTTC	CASSSPGNNYGYTF
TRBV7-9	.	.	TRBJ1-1	TGTGCCAGCAGCTTGGAGGGGAAGGAAACTGAAGCTTTCTTT	CASSLEGKETEAFF
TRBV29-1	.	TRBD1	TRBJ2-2	TGCAGCGCACCTGGACAGGGGGGAAACACCGGGGAGCTGTTTTTT	CSAPGQGGNTGELFF
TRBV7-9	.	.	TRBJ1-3	TGTGCCAGCAGCTTAGCGGTTGGCAGGTCTGGAAACACCATATATTTT	CASSLAVGRSGNTIYF
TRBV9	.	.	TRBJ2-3	TGTGCCAGCAGCGCAACAAACACAGATACGCAGTATTTT	CASSATNTDTQYF
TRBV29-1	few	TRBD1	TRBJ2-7	TGCAGCGTGGGGGACAGGGTATCCTACGAGCAGTACTTC	CSVGDRVSYEQYF
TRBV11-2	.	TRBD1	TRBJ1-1	TGTGCCAGCAGCTTAGGGACAGGCAAACTGAACACTGAAGCTTTCTTT	CASSLGTGKLNTEAFF
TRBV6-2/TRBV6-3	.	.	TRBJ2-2	TGTGCCAGCAGTTATTACGGACAGTCGAACACCGGGGAGCTGTTTTTT	CASSYYGQSNTGELFF
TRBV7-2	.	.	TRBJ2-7	TGTGCCAGCAGCTCCACAGCGGGTGATTACGAGCAGTACTTC	CASSSTAGDYEQYF
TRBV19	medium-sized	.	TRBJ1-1	TGTGCCAGTAGTATAGGACAGCCGAACACTGAAGCTTTCTTT	CASSIGQPNTEAFF
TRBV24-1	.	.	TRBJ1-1	TGTGCCACCAGTCCCGGCGGCTTCTCGAGTACTGAAGCTTTCTTT	CATSPGGFSSTEAFF
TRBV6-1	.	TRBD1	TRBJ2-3	TGTGCCAGCAGTGCGACAGGGGGCCAGGGTAGCGCAGATACGCAGTATTTT	CASSATGGQGSADTQYF
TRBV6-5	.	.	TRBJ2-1	TGTGCCAGCGGAAACGAGGGTGAGCAGTTCTTC	CASGNEGEQFF
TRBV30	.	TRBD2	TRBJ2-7	TGTGCCTGGAGTGTGTGGGGGGGTGGCTACGAGCAGTACTTC	CAWSVWGGGYEQYF
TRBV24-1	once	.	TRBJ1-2	TGTGCCACCAGTGAATCGGGAGGCTACACCTTC	CATSESGGYTF
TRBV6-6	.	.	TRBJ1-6	TGTGCCAGCAGTCAACAGCCCAATTCACCCCTCCACTTT	CASSQQPNSPLHF
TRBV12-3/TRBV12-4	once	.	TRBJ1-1	TGTGCCAGCAGTCGGGCCCGTCGAGGGGCTTTCTTT	CASSRARRGAFF